Listed below are T cell receptor beta chains from one sample, sequenced in a study of human T cells and chemical hapten exposure. TCRdb independently ran MiXCR on the RACE reads; one entry per CDR3 protein. This table holds tens of thousands of distinct CDR3 sequences, approximately 35% found once. Sequencing was performed on whole blood, taken in connection with sensitization to the hapten diphenylcyclopropenone (DPC). Source of these receptors: a man between 40 and 49 years old with alopecia areata. Some clones in this sample may be carry-over from other donors' samples. CDR3s include the opening cysteine and the closing phenylalanine or tryptophan. Fields, in order: CDR3 protein, CDR3 DNA, J gene, V gene, clone size, D gene. The D gene is left open where the match is weak. Clone size is not always given. Where it is, it says once, few, many or a class for expanded clones.

CDR3: CASSESGAYGYTF
DNA: TGTGCCAGCAGTGAATCGGGGGCCTATGGCTACACCTTC
J: TRBJ1-2
V: TRBV25-1
size: few
D: -

CDR3: CASSLLLGSEQYF
DNA: TGTGCCAGCAGCCTTCTATTAGGCTCCGAGCAGTACTTC
J: TRBJ2-7
V: TRBV3-1
size: few
D: -

CDR3: CASSLSSYNSPLHF
DNA: TGTGCCAGCAGCTTAAGCTCCTATAATTCACCCCTCCACTTT
J: TRBJ1-6
V: TRBV7-3
size: -
D: -

CDR3: CSANRPGTTDTQYF
DNA: TGCAGTGCAAATCGTCCGGGGACTACAGATACGCAGTATTTT
J: TRBJ2-3
V: TRBV20-1
size: -
D: -

CDR3: CASSSFRLSRYEQYF
DNA: TGTGCCAGCAGTTCTTTCAGACTTTCTCGGTACGAGCAGTACTTC
J: TRBJ2-7
V: TRBV28
size: -
D: -

CDR3: CSAYGGSYEQYF
DNA: TGCAGTGCCTACGGGGGAAGCTACGAGCAGTACTTC
J: TRBJ2-7
V: TRBV20-1
size: few
D: -

CDR3: CASSLVGVKRETQYF
DNA: TGTGCCAGCAGCTTAGTCGGGGTTAAGCGAGAGACCCAGTACTTC
J: TRBJ2-5
V: TRBV7-9
size: few
D: -

CDR3: CASSPGQNSGNTVYF
DNA: TGTGCCAGCAGCCCGGGACAGAACTCTGGAAACACCGTATATTTT
J: TRBJ1-3
V: TRBV6-2/TRBV6-3
size: -
D: TRBD1

CDR3: CASSLKRVGEKLFF
DNA: TGTGCCAGCAGCCTAAAGCGAGTAGGGGAAAAACTGTTTTTT
J: TRBJ1-4
V: TRBV6-1
size: -
D: -

CDR3: CASSQTVGANQPQHF
DNA: TGTGCCAGCAGTCAGACAGTAGGGGCAAACCAGCCCCAGCATTTT
J: TRBJ1-5
V: TRBV6-2/TRBV6-3
size: few
D: -

CDR3: CASSQGLIGTEAFF
DNA: TGTGCCAGCAGCCAAGGTCTCATAGGCACTGAAGCTTTCTTT
J: TRBJ1-1
V: TRBV3-1
size: few
D: -

CDR3: CASSLTGDTLHF
DNA: TGTGCCAGCAGTTTAACAGGGGACACCCTCCACTTT
J: TRBJ1-6
V: TRBV7-9
size: few
D: TRBD1

CDR3: CASSYTGLSTDTQYF
DNA: TGTGCCAGCAGTTATACGGGGCTTAGCACAGATACGCAGTATTTT
J: TRBJ2-3
V: TRBV6-2/TRBV6-3
size: -
D: -

CDR3: CASSFAEGSTEAFF
DNA: TGTGCCAGCAGCTTCGCGGAGGGCAGCACTGAAGCTTTCTTT
J: TRBJ1-1
V: TRBV7-8
size: -
D: -

CDR3: CASSLAPLSTDTQYF
DNA: TGTGCCAGCAGTTTAGCGCCCCTGAGCACAGATACGCAGTATTTT
J: TRBJ2-3
V: TRBV12-3/TRBV12-4
size: -
D: -

CDR3: CASIQPTPHEQFF
DNA: TGTGCCAGCATCCAACCCACCCCCCATGAGCAGTTCTTC
J: TRBJ2-1
V: TRBV7-9
size: -
D: -